A single sample gave rise to the 13 T cell receptor beta chains below, sequenced in a study of graft-versus-host responses after intestinal transplantation. TCRdb's copy holds only in-frame clones and misses some; the assay was immunoSEQ multiplex PCR. Among about 100,000 clones listed, about 90% were seen once. Their cognate antigens are unknown. The source was unstimulated CD4+ T cells sorted from spleen or lymph node cells, collected before transplant. These receptors came from a human donor who was the organ donor for an intestinal transplant.

This chain's CDR3 is CASSYRNEQFF. DNA of the CDR3: TGTGCCAGCAGTTACCGCAATGAGCAGTTCTTC. The chain has TRBV6-6 and TRBJ2-1; D remains unclear. CDR3 length equals 11 residues. V lost 2 bases and J lost 6, with 2 bases in between. The germline V gene encodes CDR1 MNHNY and CDR2 SVGAGI (reference sequence).

V is TRBV19 and J is TRBJ2-3; D is unresolved. V was cut by 3 bases and J by 4 bases, with 11 bases left in between. This CDR3 region has 14 residues. Per the germline V gene, CDR1 is LNHDA and CDR2 is SQIVND (reference sequence). The DNA of the CDR3 is TGTGCCAGTAGTATCTACATATTTGCAGATACGCAGTATTTT. It is translated as CASSIYIFADTQYF.

The chain uses TRBV15 and TRBJ1-2, with a tentative D call TRBD1 (6 bases). The germline CDR1 and CDR2 sequences are LNHNV and YYDKDF (reference sequence). V was pared by 5 bases and J by 2 bases, with 15 bases between. The CDR3 length is 15 residues. CDR3 in amino acids: CATSGPKQGNYGYTF. The CDR3 DNA reads as TGTGCCACCAGCGGCCCCAAACAGGGCAACTATGGCTACACCTTC.

The V call is TRBV19, the J call TRBJ1-5; no clear D gene. The V and J ends lost 3 bases and 1 base respectively, with 7 bases between them. The CDR3 runs 14 residues. CDR1 is LNHDA, CDR2 SQIVND, per germline (reference sequence). This chain's CDR3 is CASSMAQSNQPQHF. For the CDR3, the DNA is TGTGCCAGTAGTATGGCCCAAAGCAATCAGCCCCAGCATTTT.

The CDR3, as DNA: TGTGCCAGCAGTTACGGGACAGGGGGCAATCAGCCCCAGCATTTT. It is translated as CASSYGTGGNQPQHF. V usage is TRBV6-6 and J usage is TRBJ1-5; 10 bases line up with TRBD1. From germline, CDR1 is MNHNY and CDR2 SVGAGI (reference sequence). The CDR3 is 15 amino acids. Trimming took 2 bases from V and 2 from J; bases not matched to a gene: 0.

The J gene is TRBJ1-2, the V gene TRBV7-9; D possibly corresponds to TRBD1 (5 bases). V was cut by 1 base and J by 1 base, with 22 bases left in between. The CDR3 extends over 19 amino acids. Germline CDR1 SEHNR, CDR2 FQNEAQ (reference sequence). DNA of the CDR3: TGTGCCAGCAGCTTAGATATGGGTCGTCAGGGTGAGAGTAACTATGGCTACACCTTC. As protein: CASSLDMGRQGESNYGYTF.

This clone was seen only once. The V call is TRBV6-6, the J call TRBJ2-3; TRBD1 aligns across 8 bases. Germline-derived CDR1 and CDR2 are MNHNY and SVGAGI (reference sequence). The CDR3 is 14 residues long. V shed 4 bases and J 2 bases; nucleotides not matched to a gene: 2. The CDR3 nucleotides are TGTGCCAGCAGTTCGACAGGGGACACAGATACGCAGTATTTT. It yields the protein CASSSTGDTDTQYF.

CDR3 protein: CASSGQGDGYTEAFF. The DNA for the CDR3 is TGTGCCAGCAGCGGACAGGGTGATGGGTACACTGAAGCTTTCTTT. This chain uses TRBV21-1 with TRBJ1-1; TRBD1, as called in the table, went unchecked against the DNA. TRBV21-1 is a documented pseudogene. The CDR3 extends over 15 amino acids.

The V call is TRBV19, the J call TRBJ1-2; TRBD1 is a possible D gene (5 bases). From germline, CDR1 is LNHDA and CDR2 SQIVND (reference sequence). The V end lost 4 bases, the J end lost 8 bases, and 17 bases lay between the germline ends. The CDR3 totals 14 residues. CDR3 nucleotide sequence: TGTGCCAGTAGTACCCCGTCAGGGTCTTGGGGCTACACCTTC. Translation: CASSTPSGSWGYTF.

J is TRBJ1-1 and V is TRBV7-2, with D perhaps matching TRBD1 (5 bases). The CDR3 runs 14 residues. Germline values: CDR1 SGHTA, CDR2 FQGNSA. V dropped 5 bases and J dropped 4 bases, with 14 bases sitting between them. The CDR3 DNA is TGTGCCAGCAGCCCCCCGGGACGGTTCACTGAAGCTTTCTTT. Translated: CASSPPGRFTEAFF.

This chain joins TRBV19 and TRBJ1-4; the D is unclear. V lost 3 bases and J 1 base, leaving 9 bases between the germline ends. The CDR3 spans 15 residues. Per germline, CDR1 LNHDA and CDR2 SQIVND (reference sequence). CDR3 loop: CASSIRTLTNEKLFF. The DNA for the CDR3 is TGTGCCAGTAGTATTCGAACATTAACTAATGAAAAACTGTTTTTT.

The CDR3 region is CASSTRTGNTEAFF. The CDR3 bases are TGTGCCAGCAGCACCCGGACAGGGAACACTGAAGCTTTCTTT. The rearrangement links TRBV7-2 to TRBJ1-1, with 7 bases lining up with TRBD1. The CDR3 consists of 14 residues. Per the germline V gene, CDR1 is SGHTA and CDR2 is FQGNSA. J lost 1 base, V lost 5 bases, and 4 bases had no gene match.

The V call is TRBV7-3, the J call TRBJ1-1; D not certain. Trimming removed 5 bases at V and 4 bases at J, with 11 bases between. The CDR3 runs to 13 residues. CDR1 is SGHTA, CDR2 FQGTGA, per germline. The CDR3 bases are TGTGCCAGCAGCGTAGGAGAGGGCACTGAAGCTTTCTTT. Translating gives CASSVGEGTEAFF.